This TCR beta chain appears in the sequencing data of a study of T-cell memory formation after mild COVID-19. Each CDR3 protein is one row after TCRdb ran MiXCR on the 5' RACE reads. The table lists 250,000 to 350,000 distinct CDR3 sequences, 15% to 20% of them singletons. CDR3 length: 14 residues. Trimming at V came to 5 bases and at J to 3 bases, leaving 6 bases not matched to a gene. This clonotype has a handful of counts. This TCR was recovered from a man younger than 30 who had mild COVID-19 (a few samples of this study predate the infection). Cell type and time point are not known. Sequenced material: PBMCs or a T cell subset sorted from them (not recorded which). The chain carries TRBV12-3 or TRBV12-4 and TRBJ1-2; 7 bases are shared with TRBD1. This CDR3 is CASSPGTDHYGYTF. CDR3 bases: TGTGCCAGCAGTCCCGGGACAGATCACTATGGCTACACCTTC.